Given below is one TCR beta chain in context. The antigen remains unidentified. The data are from a study of beta chain features in type 1 diabetes. Regarding the study as a whole: Researchers report that Type 1 diabetes patients had moderately but significantly shorter TCRB CDR3s across all four CD4+ subsets.

Purity above 95% was achieved in all sorted populations. Expressed TCRB transcripts got sequenced, as all isolated RNA was reverse transcribed. TCRdb keeps only in-frame clones here, not all; method: immunoSEQ multiplex PCR. The sample comprises around 300,000 clones, approximately 11% of which are singletons, and over 0.015% rests with the top ten. The germline V and J ends were trimmed by 5 bases and 3 bases, with 4 bases remaining between them. This CDR3 region has 10 residues. The V gene's germline CDR1 is DFQATT and CDR2 SNEGSKA (reference sequence). The receptor was derived from a woman aged 25 to 39 in good health. The sample was naive CD4+ T cells from blood. The chain links TRBV20-1 to TRBJ2-5; D is unclear. CDR3 sequence (DNA): TGCAGTGCTCATGAAGAGACCCAGTACTTC. As protein: CSAHEETQYF.